Below are 21 T cell receptor beta chains sequenced from a single sample in a study of long-term antiretroviral therapy in people with HIV. A v3.0 immunoSEQ assay was performed at survey level. Clones were read by immunoSEQ multiplex PCR, and TCRdb kept only the in-frame ones, dropping some. The table includes tens of thousands of clones, 75% to 90% detected once. The sequencing used unsorted PBMCs, collected 0.3 years after starting antiretroviral therapy. All receptors come from a middle-aged man with HIV.

The V call is TRBV6-6, the J call TRBJ2-1, with 7 bases matching TRBD1. Trimming took 1 base from V and 5 from J; bases not matched to a gene: 5. The V gene's germline CDR1 is MNHNY and CDR2 SVGAGI (reference sequence). There are 15 residues in the CDR3. CDR3: CASSYWGQQDNEQFF. The CDR3 DNA reads TGTGCCAGCAGTTACTGGGGACAGCAGGACAATGAGCAGTTCTTC.

This chain links TRBV21-1 with TRBJ2-7; the table names TRBD1, a call not compared with the DNA. TRBV21-1 is classified as a pseudogene. CDR3 size: 15 residues. CDR3 sequence (DNA): TGTGCCAGCAGCAAAAGGGGACAGGGAATCCACGAGCAGTACTTC. Protein product: CASSKRGQGIHEQYF.

This clone occurred once. V usage is TRBV4-1 and J usage is TRBJ2-3, with TRBD1 matching over 8 bases. CDR1 and CDR2 from the germline V gene are MGHRA and YSYEKL. Trimming cost V 4 bases and J 1 base; bases outside gene matches: 7. The CDR3 runs 16 residues. CDR3 protein: CASSPDPGQGTDTQYF. The CDR3, as DNA: TGCGCCAGCAGCCCCGATCCGGGACAGGGCACAGATACGCAGTATTTT.

This clone was found once. The genes are TRBV27 and TRBJ2-7; 7 bases map to TRBD1. CDR3 size: 14 residues. J was trimmed by 12 bases and V by 5 bases; bases with no gene match: 16. The germline gives CDR1 MNHEY, CDR2 SMNVEV (reference sequence). CDR3 nucleotides: TGTGCCAGCAGTCAACGGGGACAGCGAGATATATTGTACTTC. Translation: CASSQRGQRDILYF.

This rearrangement joins TRBV9 to TRBJ1-6, with unresolved D. Trimming stripped 2 bases from V and 8 bases from J, with 14 bases between. Germline V CDR1 and CDR2: SGDLS, YYNGEE. The CDR3 totals 15 residues. The CDR3 DNA reads TGTGCCAGCAGCGTTACCTCCGCGGAGGATTCACCCCTCCACTTT. Translating it yields CASSVTSAEDSPLHF. The full variable domain, its missing parts supplied by reference TRBV9 and TRBJ1-6, is DSGVTQTPKHLITATGQRVTLRCSPRSGDLSVYWYQQSLDQGLQFLIQYYNGEERAKGNILERFSAQQFPDLHSELNLSSLELGDSALYFCASSVTSAEDSPLHFGNGTRLTVT.

The chain joins TRBV6-5 to TRBJ2-1; 8 positions match TRBD1. Germline-derived CDR1 and CDR2 are MNHEY and SVGAGI. The CDR3 extends over 16 amino acids. The J segment lost 7 bases and the V segment lost 0 bases, leaving 8 bases of the junction unmatched. In DNA form, the CDR3 reads TGTGCCAGCAGTTACTCGTCGGGACAGGTTCTTAATGAGCAGTTCTTC. This gives the protein CASSYSSGQVLNEQFF.

This chain joins TRBV2 and TRBJ1-4; 11 nucleotides match TRBD1. The V and J ends lost 6 bases and 4 bases, in that order; junction bases with no gene match: 4. The CDR3 is 15 residues long. CDR1 and CDR2 from the germline V gene are SNHLY and FYNNEI. Here the CDR3 reads CASRGQGVYNEKLFF. The CDR3 bases are TGTGCCAGCAGGGGACAGGGGGTCTATAATGAAAAACTGTTTTTT.

The count of this clone is one. The gene calls are TRBV10-3 and TRBJ1-1; 9 positions match TRBD1. Germline V gives CDR1 ENHRY, CDR2 SYGVKD. V trimming: 2 bases; J trimming: 1 base; junction bases outside the gene matches: 5. The CDR3 has 16 residues. The CDR3 nucleotides are TGTGCCATCAGTGAGGTACAGGGGGCCGGGAACACTGAAGCTTTCTTT. Translated: CAISEVQGAGNTEAFF.

The chain has TRBV12-5 and TRBJ1-2, with a possible D match to TRBD1 (6 bases). Trimming left V 0 bases short and J 2 bases short, with 13 bases between. The CDR3 contains 16 residues. CDR1 and CDR2 (germline): LGHNT, FRNRAP. CDR3 sequence reads: CASGLVLGQSNYGYTF. Here the CDR3 DNA reads TGTGCTAGTGGTTTGGTACTCGGACAGTCAAACTATGGCTACACCTTC.

The chain uses TRBV5-1 and TRBJ2-1, with D perhaps TRBD2 (6 bases). Germline V CDR1 and CDR2: SGHRS, YFSETQ. This CDR3 comprises 13 residues. The V and J ends lost 6 bases and 6 bases respectively, with 13 bases between them. Here the CDR3 DNA reads TGCGCCAGCATAGGAGGGCTGGGCAATGAGCAGTTCTTC. Translated: CASIGGLGNEQFF.

The chain has TRBV28 and TRBJ2-7, with TRBD2 identical over 14 bases. V lost 7 bases, J lost 2 bases, and 4 bases stayed unmatched. In germline, CDR1 is MDHEN, CDR2 SYDVKM. The CDR3 consists of 15 residues. CDR3 region: CASKTSGGGTYEQYF. The CDR3 DNA follows: TGTGCCAGCAAGACTAGCGGGGGGGGAACCTACGAGCAGTACTTC.

The chain is built from TRBV7-2 and TRBJ2-3, with 8 bases matching TRBD2. The CDR3 loop spans 13 amino acids. Germline lookup yields CDR1 SGHTA and CDR2 FQGNSA. V was clipped by 5 bases and J by 6 bases; unmatched bases: 4. The CDR3 DNA reads TGTGCCAGCAGCCCGCGGGGGGCCGATACGCAGTATTTT. Translation gives CASSPRGADTQYF.

The rearrangement joins TRBV29-1 to TRBJ2-1; D remains unclear. V lost 5 bases and J 7 bases, leaving 12 bases between the germline ends. The CDR3 totals 12 residues. CDR1 is SQVTM, CDR2 ANQGSEA, per germline. CDR3 residues: CSVPPRANEQFF. The CDR3 DNA follows: TGCAGCGTTCCCCCGCGAGCGAATGAGCAGTTCTTC.

The chain links TRBV9 to TRBJ1-4, with 7 bases aligning to TRBD1. CDR3 length: 13 residues. With 4 bases clipped from V and 11 bases from J, the junction kept 8 bases outside the gene matches. Germline lookup yields CDR1 SGDLS and CDR2 YYNGEE. This CDR3 reads CASSPVQGRKLFF. The DNA for the CDR3 is TGTGCCAGCAGCCCCGTACAGGGGCGGAAACTGTTTTTT.

The rearrangement links TRBV28 to TRBJ2-3, with unresolved D. CDR3 size: 14 residues. Per the germline V gene, CDR1 is MDHEN and CDR2 is SYDVKM. Trimming cost V 6 bases and J 5 bases, with 15 bases left between them. CDR3 bases: TGTGCCAGCAGGTCCGGTTCTCAAGTAGATACGCAGTATTTT. This translates into CASRSGSQVDTQYF. The full variable domain, with the rest looked up from reference TRBV28 and TRBJ2-3, is DVKVTQSSRYLVKRTGEKVFLECVQDMDHENMFWYRQDPGLGLRLIYFSYDVKMKEKGDIPEGYSVSREKKERFSLILESASTNQTSMYLCASRSGSQVDTQYFGPGTRLTVL.

The V call is TRBV18, the J call TRBJ2-1; 8 nucleotides align to TRBD1. CDR1 is KGHSH and CDR2 is LQKENI in the germline V gene. This CDR3 comprises 15 residues. The V gene end was trimmed by 2 bases and the J gene end by 9 bases; junction bases not matched to a gene: 9. The CDR3 DNA sequence: TGTGCCAGCTCACCAAGGACAGGGAGTTTGGGTGAGCAGTTCTTC. Protein sequence: CASSPRTGSLGEQFF. The whole variable domain, filled in from reference TRBV18 and TRBJ2-1, reads NAGVMQNPRHLVRRRGQEARLRCSPMKGHSHVYWYRQLPEEGLKFMVYLQKENIIDESGMPKERFSAEFPKEGPSILRIQQVVRGDSAAYFCASSPRTGSLGEQFFGPGTRLTVL.

This chain joins TRBV27 and TRBJ1-3; D unresolved. V lost 5 bases, J lost 0 bases, and 11 bases lay in between. This CDR3 contains 15 residues. Germline V gene data show CDR1 as MNHEY and CDR2 as SMNVEV (reference sequence). The CDR3 loop reads CASSLGLNSGNTIYF. CDR3 in DNA: TGTGCCAGCAGTCTTGGGCTGAACTCTGGAAACACCATATATTTT.

The sample holds a few counts of this clone. Written as DNA, the CDR3 is TGTGCCAGCATCAGGGTTCCAGATACGCAGTATTTT. Protein: CASIRVPDTQYF. The chain recombines TRBV7-9 with TRBJ2-3, with D perhaps matching TRBD1 (5 bases). V gave up 7 bases and J gave up 4 bases, with 9 bases separating them. There are 12 residues in the CDR3. The germline gives CDR1 SEHNR, CDR2 FQNEAQ (reference sequence).

The chain is built from TRBV5-4 and TRBJ2-3; tentatively, D is TRBD1 (8 bases). V was pared by 5 bases and J by 1 base, with 17 bases between. The CDR3 runs 16 residues. From germline, CDR1 is SGHNT and CDR2 YYREEE (reference sequence). The CDR3 bases are TGTGCCAGCAGTTCCCGGACAGGGAGGGGCACAGATACGCAGTATTTT. Its translation: CASSSRTGRGTDTQYF.

The rearrangement uses TRBV19 and TRBJ2-3; D is perhaps TRBD1 (6 bases). This CDR3 has 13 residues. Germline CDR1 LNHDA, CDR2 SQIVND (reference sequence). The germline V and J ends were trimmed by 6 bases and 6 bases, with 13 bases remaining between them. CDR3 region: CASSLARGDTQYF. Written as DNA, the CDR3 is TGTGCCAGTAGCCTTGCTAGGGGGGATACGCAGTATTTT.

This clone was counted only a few times. The chain recombines TRBV10-2 with TRBJ2-7; 11 nucleotides match TRBD2. The CDR3 spans 16 residues. The J segment lost 6 bases and the V segment lost 8 bases, leaving 15 bases of the junction unmatched. Germline V gene lookup returns CDR1 WSHSY and CDR2 SAAADI. The CDR3 protein is CASFMAGTSGVREQYF. CDR3 nucleotides: TGCGCCAGCTTCATGGCCGGGACTAGCGGTGTACGCGAGCAGTACTTC.